One and the same sample provided the 22 T cell receptor beta chains below, sequenced in a study of blood T cell repertoires in COVID-19 (TCRdb year 2020). Receptors were amplified or captured by the immunoSEQ multiplex PCR assay. The clones in this table, taken by TCRdb from immuneACCESS, are in-frame only. Not every clone is retained; where verified, under half of the shortfall comes from an unresolved V gene, and the cause of the rest is unknown. Within this sample are 350,000 to 450,000 clones, with 75% to 90% of them counted one time only. Roughly 3.7% of the sample goes to the ten largest clones. The sample consisted of peripheral blood. These receptors all stem from a woman younger than 30 with acute or convalescent COVID-19.

This rearrangement joins TRBV5-1 to TRBJ2-3; tentative D call: TRBD2 (6 bases). Germline V gives CDR1 SGHRS, CDR2 YFSETQ. The length of the CDR3 is 16 residues. V lost 1 base and J 2 bases, leaving 14 bases between the germline ends. The DNA for the CDR3 is TGCGCCAGCAGCTTGCCCTATAGCGGACCCACAGATACGCAGTATTTT. It specifies CASSLPYSGPTDTQYF.

The rearrangement links TRBV2 to TRBJ2-7; 8 bases align to TRBD2. The CDR3 sequence is 15 residues long. Germline trimming cut 7 bases from V and 2 bases from J; bases unmatched to any gene: 10. Germline V gene lookup returns CDR1 SNHLY and CDR2 FYNNEI. CDR3: CASKMLPAGAYEQYF. The CDR3 DNA is TGTGCCAGCAAAATGCTTCCAGCGGGGGCCTACGAGCAGTACTTC.

This clone was counted a few times. Here the CDR3 reads CASSQDRASYTF. CDR3 sequence (DNA): TGCGCCAGCAGCCAGGACAGGGCGAGCTACACCTTC. This sequence joins TRBV5-1 and TRBJ1-2; 8 bases are shared with TRBD1. Germline CDR1 and CDR2: SGHRS and YFSETQ. V was pared by 4 bases and J by 9 bases, with 5 bases of the junction left unmatched. The CDR3 is 12 residues long.

This chain links TRBV28 with TRBJ1-1; D gene ambiguous. Germline CDR1 reads MDHEN; CDR2 reads SYDVKM. The V gene lost 4 bases and the J gene lost 5 bases, with 14 bases spanning the gap. This CDR3 spans 14 amino acids. This chain's CDR3 is CASSWGDFRTEAFF. CDR3 in DNA: TGTGCCAGCAGTTGGGGAGATTTTAGGACTGAAGCTTTCTTT.

The rearrangement joins TRBV3-1 (or the pseudogene TRBV3-2) to TRBJ2-3; perhaps TRBD1 as D (6 bases). V was shortened by 6 bases and J by 2 bases, with 9 bases between the two germline ends. This CDR3 comprises 13 residues. Germline lookup yields CDR1 LGHDT and CDR2 YNNKEL (reference sequence). CDR3 residues: CASSGQNTDTQYF. Here the CDR3 DNA reads TGTGCCAGCAGTGGACAGAACACAGATACGCAGTATTTT.

The chain employs TRBV6-5 and TRBJ1-6; D is ambiguous. V lost 7 bases, J lost 7 bases, and 17 bases lay in between. Per the germline V gene, CDR1 is MNHEY and CDR2 is SVGAGI. This CDR3 comprises 15 residues. CDR3 sequence (DNA): TGTGCCAGCACCCTTGACGGGAGGCCGAATTCACCCCTCCACTTT. This codes for CASTLDGRPNSPLHF.

The chain employs TRBV6-1 and TRBJ2-3; D not certain. The CDR3 length is 13 residues. In germline, CDR1 is MNHNS, CDR2 SASEGT. V lost 3 bases, J lost 2 bases, and 6 bases lay in between. The CDR3 spells CASSDLNTDTQYF. CDR3 DNA sequence: TGTGCCAGCAGTGACCTAAACACAGATACGCAGTATTTT.

This clone was picked up a small number of times. The sample holds other DNA sequences that translate to the same CDR3. The V call is TRBV12-5, the J call TRBJ1-5; 8 nucleotides line up with TRBD1. Germline V CDR1 and CDR2: LGHNT, FRNRAP. Trimming cost V 5 bases and J 6 bases; bases outside gene matches: 6. The CDR3 length is 14 residues. CDR3 sequence reads: CASGLGQGGQPQHF. The CDR3 bases are TGTGCTAGTGGTCTCGGACAGGGAGGTCAGCCCCAGCATTTT.

The J gene is TRBJ1-4, the V gene TRBV4-2, with D perhaps matching TRBD1 (5 bases). V was cut by 4 bases and J by 2 bases, with 8 bases left in between. Germline V gene sequence: CDR1 LGHNA, CDR2 YNFKEQ. There are 14 residues in the CDR3. The CDR3 coding sequence is TGTGCCAGCAGCCCGGGGGATACTAATGAAAAACTGTTTTTT. Its translation is CASSPGDTNEKLFF.

The sample holds many counts of this clone. This chain uses TRBV5-1 with TRBJ1-5; 7 nucleotides agree with TRBD1. Germline CDR1 SGHRS, CDR2 YFSETQ. The CDR3 spans 15 residues. Germline trimming cut 4 bases from V and 0 bases from J; bases unmatched to any gene: 4. In DNA, the CDR3 is TGCGCCAGCAGCCCGGGACAGTATAGCAATCAGCCCCAGCATTTT. This sequence encodes CASSPGQYSNQPQHF.

This sequence joins TRBV6-5 and TRBJ1-1, with D maybe TRBD1 (6 bases). Germline loops: CDR1 MNHEY, CDR2 SVGAGI. The V and J ends lost 7 bases and 3 bases respectively, with 12 bases between them. This CDR3 region has 13 residues. The DNA of the CDR3 is TGTGCCAGCACGGGGGGGCGATACACTGAAGCTTTCTTT. It codes for CASTGGRYTEAFF.

The chain couples TRBV6-1 to TRBJ2-5; 8 nucleotides agree with TRBD1. J was trimmed by 7 bases and V by 1 base; bases with no gene match: 11. In germline, CDR1 is MNHNS, CDR2 SASEGT. The CDR3 sequence is 16 residues long. CDR3 nucleotide sequence: TGTGCCAGCAGTGAAGGCAGGGGGCGCTGGATGGTGACCCAGTACTTC. Protein: CASSEGRGRWMVTQYF.

This chain uses TRBV19 with TRBJ2-6; a possible D gene is TRBD2 (5 bases). V lost 6 bases and J lost 4, with 13 bases in between. Per the germline V gene, CDR1 is LNHDA and CDR2 is SQIVND (reference sequence). The CDR3 covers 15 residues. The CDR3: CASRAGDRGANVLTF. The DNA for the CDR3 is TGTGCCAGTAGGGCCGGGGATAGGGGGGCCAACGTCCTGACTTTC.

The chain recombines TRBV19 with TRBJ1-4; 7 nucleotides align to TRBD1. CDR1 and CDR2 (germline): LNHDA, SQIVND (reference sequence). The trim removed 0 bases at V and 9 bases at J, leaving 10 bases unmatched. The CDR3 runs to 16 residues. The CDR3 coding sequence is TGTGCCAGTAGTATAGATGGGGGGACAGCGACGAAAAAACTGTTTTTT. Its translation: CASSIDGGTATKKLFF.

The chain employs TRBV10-2 and TRBJ1-1; D ambiguous. The CDR3 length is 14 residues. V lost 4 bases and J 8 bases, leaving 17 bases between the germline ends. Germline CDR1 reads WSHSY; CDR2 reads SAAADI. The DNA of the CDR3 is TGCGCCAGCAGTGCAATTTCGGCGGGTGAAGAAGCTTTCTTT. Translated, it gives CASSAISAGEEAFF.

This chain uses TRBV4-2 with TRBJ2-7, with unresolved D. Deletions cut 4 bases from V and 0 bases from J, with 13 bases between. This CDR3 is built from 15 residues. CDR1 LGHNA and CDR2 YNFKEQ come from the germline V gene. The CDR3 protein is CASSPWATSSYEQYF. CDR3 coding DNA: TGTGCCAGCAGCCCATGGGCTACGTCCTCCTACGAGCAGTACTTC.

The rearrangement links TRBV10-1 to TRBJ1-5; the D gene is possibly TRBD1 (6 bases). Germline V lookup: CDR1 WNHNN, CDR2 SYGVQD (reference sequence). CDR3 length: 12 amino acids. V gave up 7 bases and J gave up 6 bases, with 10 bases separating them. This chain's CDR3 is CASTGGRQPQHF. For the CDR3, the DNA is TGCGCCAGCACCGGGGGGCGTCAGCCCCAGCATTTT.

The V gene is TRBV19, the J gene TRBJ1-2; maybe TRBD1 (6 bases). V dropped 3 bases and J dropped 5 bases, with 13 bases sitting between them. The CDR3 spans 14 residues. Germline CDR1 is LNHDA and CDR2 is SQIVND (reference sequence). The CDR3 protein is CASSIRQAIYGYTF. The CDR3 bases are TGTGCCAGTAGTATCCGACAGGCAATTTATGGCTACACCTTC.

CDR3 protein: CASSRQGTIYEQYF. The DNA for the CDR3 is TGTGCCAGCAGCCGACAGGGGACAATTTACGAGCAGTACTTC. V gene TRBV6-5 combines with J gene TRBJ2-7; TRBD1 agrees at 8 bases. This CDR3 contains 14 residues. Germline V gene lookup returns CDR1 MNHEY and CDR2 SVGAGI. The J segment lost 4 bases and the V segment lost 6 bases, leaving 8 bases of the junction unmatched.

The rearrangement links TRBV9 to TRBJ1-1; D gene unclear. Trimming took off 0 bases at V and 1 base at J, with 4 bases between the two ends. The CDR3 spans 13 residues. Germline V lookup: CDR1 SGDLS, CDR2 YYNGEE. CDR3 DNA sequence: TGTGCCAGCAGCGTAGCAGAGAACACTGAAGCTTTCTTT. This gives the protein CASSVAENTEAFF.

The rearrangement joins TRBV9 to TRBJ1-2; D is perhaps TRBD1 (6 bases). V was pared by 3 bases and J by 3 bases, with 21 bases between. The CDR3 runs to 17 residues. CDR1 is SGDLS, CDR2 YYNGEE, per germline. CDR3 region: CASSEGVATGDYYGYTF. CDR3 sequence (DNA): TGTGCCAGCAGCGAGGGGGTCGCGACAGGAGACTACTATGGCTACACCTTC.

The genes are TRBV2 and TRBJ1-6; 8 bases fit TRBD1. With V trimmed by 5 bases and J by 8 bases, 5 bases remained unmatched. This CDR3 spans 14 amino acids. CDR1 is SNHLY, CDR2 FYNNEI, per germline. The CDR3 loop is CASSWTGFDSPLHF. The CDR3 DNA sequence: TGTGCCAGCAGTTGGACAGGGTTTGATTCACCCCTCCACTTT.